The clone carrying this TCR beta chain was seen only a few times. The antigen remains unidentified. From germline, CDR1 is SGHTA and CDR2 FQGNSA. V gave up 3 bases and J gave up 9 bases, with 15 bases separating them. CDR3 length equals 14 residues. The data belong to a study of siplizumab effects on memory and regulatory T cells. The overall study: Siplizumab-free reactions were matched to around 0.99 ug/mL siplizumab reactions in paired mixed lymphocyte cultures.

TCR templates numbering 80,000 to 100,000 were assayed per sample. TCRdb keeps only in-frame clones here, not all; method: immunoSEQ multiplex PCR. The repertoire holds fewer than 20,000 clones, with roughly 51% as singletons. A 37°C coculture lasting 6 days was applied to the mixed lymphocyte reaction cells. Study conclusions and caveats: Unstimulated subsets captured only a minor fraction of alloreactive clones. The study did not confirm that proliferating Tregs from siplizumab cultures were suppressive.

The chain employs TRBV7-2 and TRBJ2-1, with unresolved D. Specimen: CFSE-low (dividing) CD4+ T cells sorted from an allogeneic mixed lymphocyte reaction. The clonotype originates from a human donor in good health; the cells came from an allogeneic mixed lymphocyte reaction. The CDR3 DNA sequence: TGTGCCAGCAGCTTTTGGTCTCCGGGCACTGAGCAGTTCTTC. Translated: CASSFWSPGTEQFF.